Each of the 15 T cell receptor beta chains below was sequenced from the same sample in a study of vaccination and CD4 T cells after COVID-19. Oncomine TCR Beta short-read sequencing was applied to DNA from cultured CD4+ T cells. One entry per CDR3 protein results from TCRdb running MiXCR on the PCR reads. There are about 14,000 distinct CDR3 sequences in the sample; less than 70% occur only once, and over 15% lies in the top ten. Sample treatment: roughly 11-day PBMC culture with coronavirus spike peptide pools or control peptides (ViraFEST assay). The antigens these receptors bind are not known. Sequenced material: CD4+ T cells from blood, cultured in vitro. Receptor source: a human donor who had recovered from COVID-19.

The chain is built from TRBV15 and TRBJ2-3; a possible D gene is TRBD1 (6 bases). The CDR3 is 16 residues long. V was shortened by 2 bases and J by 2 bases, with 14 bases between the two germline ends. CDR1 and CDR2 from the germline V gene are LNHNV and YYDKDF (reference sequence). The CDR3 spells CATSRRQDTPTDTQYF. CDR3 bases: TGTGCCACCAGCAGAAGACAGGACACCCCCACAGATACGCAGTATTTT.

The V and J genes are TRBV6-1 and TRBJ1-1; 10 bases line up with TRBD1. Germline loops: CDR1 MNHNS, CDR2 SASEGT. Trimming cost V 5 bases and J 3 bases; bases outside gene matches: 3. CDR3 length: 14 amino acids. The CDR3 protein is CASSKDRGYTEAFF. CDR3 nucleotides: TGTGCCAGCAGTAAGGACAGGGGGTACACTGAAGCTTTCTTT.

The chain uses TRBV11-2 and TRBJ2-7; 8 bases match TRBD1. Germline trimming cut 5 bases from V and 2 bases from J; bases unmatched to any gene: 5. The CDR3 runs 14 residues. CDR1 SGHAT and CDR2 FQNNGV come from the germline V gene. As DNA, the CDR3 is TGTGCCAGCAGCCGCAGGACAGGGACCTACGAGCAGTACTTC. The encoded protein is CASSRRTGTYEQYF.

The CDR3: CASSEGAGGPINEQFF. CDR3 DNA: TGTGCCAGCAGTGAAGGGGCGGGAGGGCCCATAAATGAGCAGTTCTTC. The V and J genes are TRBV6-4 and TRBJ2-1; TRBD2 agrees at 9 bases. This CDR3 region has 16 residues. Germline values: CDR1 MRHNA, CDR2 SNTAGT. With V trimmed by 3 bases and J by 7 bases, 10 bases remained unmatched.

This chain uses TRBV7-9 with TRBJ1-5; 7 nucleotides align to TRBD1. This CDR3 has 14 amino acids. Per the germline V gene, CDR1 is SEHNR and CDR2 is FQNEAQ (reference sequence). V was clipped by 4 bases and J by 5 bases; unmatched bases: 5. CDR3 sequence (DNA): TGTGCCAGCAGCTCAACAGGGGAGGATCAGCCCCAGCATTTT. It is translated as CASSSTGEDQPQHF.

The chain employs TRBV30 and TRBJ1-5; tentatively, D is TRBD1 (5 bases). Germline-derived CDR1 and CDR2 are GTSNPN and SVGIG (reference sequence). CDR3 size: 16 residues. The V gene lost 0 bases and the J gene lost 2 bases, with 14 bases spanning the gap. The CDR3 sequence is CAWSVRKSRGNQPQHF. The CDR3 DNA reads TGTGCCTGGAGTGTACGAAAGAGCAGGGGCAATCAGCCCCAGCATTTT.

This CDR3 is CARSSLVPGQGIHEQYF. The CDR3, as DNA: TGTGCCAGAAGCTCCTTAGTACCGGGACAGGGCATCCACGAGCAGTACTTC. The J gene is TRBJ2-7, the V gene TRBV5-3, with 9 bases matching TRBD1. TRBV5-3 is an open reading frame, and its role is uncertain. V lost 3 bases, J lost 5 bases, and 15 bases stayed unmatched. The CDR3 runs to 17 residues.

This clonotype was counted only a few times. The gene calls are TRBV18 and TRBJ1-2; D is possibly TRBD1 (5 bases). The CDR3 is made up of 15 amino acids. Germline CDR1 is KGHSH and CDR2 is LQKENI. Trimming pared 6 bases from V and 0 bases from J, leaving 14 bases between. The CDR3 region has the DNA TGTGCCAGCTCCCACCGGGACGGAGCTAACTATGGCTACACCTTC. Encoded protein: CASSHRDGANYGYTF.

This chain joins TRBV10-3 and TRBJ2-4, with 8 bases fitting TRBD2. Germline V gene data show CDR1 as ENHRY and CDR2 as SYGVKD. V lost 6 bases, J lost 8 bases, and 6 bases stayed unmatched. The CDR3 runs to 13 residues. CDR3 bases: TGTGCCATCAGCGGGGACGGGGGGGACATTCAGTACTTC. Its translation is CAISGDGGDIQYF.

The chain carries TRBV5-1 and TRBJ2-5; 12 bases are shared with TRBD2. The germline CDR1 and CDR2 sequences are SGHRS and YFSETQ. This CDR3 has 17 residues. The ends lost 4 bases at V and 1 base at J; junction bases unmatched: 8. The CDR3 loop reads CASSLGRGLAGQETQYF. In DNA, the CDR3 is TGCGCCAGCAGCCTGGGCCGGGGACTAGCGGGCCAAGAGACCCAGTACTTC.

J is TRBJ2-5 and V is TRBV12-3 or TRBV12-4, with D possibly being TRBD2 (5 bases). Between the trimmed V and J ends, which lost 3 bases and 1 base, there was a span of 9 bases. The CDR3 has 14 residues. The CDR3 loop reads CASSFTSTQETQYF. The CDR3 DNA reads TGTGCCAGCAGTTTTACTAGTACCCAAGAGACCCAGTACTTC.

The rearrangement joins TRBV5-4 to TRBJ2-7; 8 positions match TRBD1. This CDR3 has 15 residues. V dropped 4 bases and J dropped 6; count of bases not matched to a gene: 12. In germline, CDR1 is SGHNT, CDR2 YYREEE (reference sequence). The CDR3 spells CASSQMGRGQGEQYF. The CDR3 DNA reads TGTGCCAGCAGCCAGATGGGCAGGGGGCAAGGCGAGCAGTACTTC. The full variable domain, its missing parts supplied by reference TRBV5-4 and TRBJ2-7, is ETGVTQSPTHLIKTRGQQVTLRCSSQSGHNTVSWYQQALGQGPQFIFQYYREEENGRGNFPPRFSGLQFPNYSSELNVNALELDDSALYLCASSQMGRGQGEQYFGPGTRLTVT.

This clonotype was seen only a few times. The chain links TRBV28 to TRBJ1-5; a weak D match, TRBD1 (6 bases). This CDR3 is 14 amino acids long. Per the germline V gene, CDR1 is MDHEN and CDR2 is SYDVKM. Trimming left V 5 bases short and J 5 bases short, with 13 bases between. CDR3 sequence reads: CASSTGQRDQPQHF. In DNA form, the CDR3 reads TGTGCCAGCAGTACCGGACAGCGAGATCAGCCCCAGCATTTT.

The J gene is TRBJ2-5, the V gene TRBV5-6; TRBD2 aligns across 8 bases. Trimming removed 4 bases from V and 5 bases from J; junction bases left unmatched: 22. This CDR3 has 19 amino acids. Germline CDR1 and CDR2: SGHDT and YYEEEE. The CDR3 DNA reads TGTGCCAGCAGCCCCAAGGCCGTATACGGGAGGGCTAATTGGGAGACCCAGTACTTC. Its protein is CASSPKAVYGRANWETQYF.

This sequence joins TRBV10-3 and TRBJ2-1; the D is unclear. Germline V gene data show CDR1 as ENHRY and CDR2 as SYGVKD. The CDR3 is 15 amino acids. Deletions cut 2 bases from V and 5 bases from J, with 13 bases between. The CDR3 DNA reads TGTGCCATCAGTGAGGTAGTGGCTACTGACAATGAGCAGTTCTTC. It is translated as CAISEVVATDNEQFF.